Below are 22 T cell receptor beta chains sequenced from a single sample in a study of blood T cell repertoires in COVID-19. TCRdb's table, derived via immunoSEQ multiplex PCR, lists solely in-frame clones and lacks some. The sample shows approximately 300,000 clones, around 89% of them seen only once. What was sequenced was peripheral blood. These receptors came from a woman between 35 and 50 years old with acute or convalescent COVID-19.

The rearrangement links TRBV19 to TRBJ1-2; tentatively, D is TRBD1 (6 bases). The germline V gene encodes CDR1 LNHDA and CDR2 SQIVND (reference sequence). There are 14 residues in the CDR3. Trimming removed 3 bases at V and 1 base at J, with 9 bases between. The CDR3 here is CASSISRGNYGYTF. The CDR3 coding sequence is TGTGCCAGTAGTATCTCCAGGGGTAACTATGGCTACACCTTC.

This chain uses TRBV2 with TRBJ1-1; TRBD1 matches 7 bases. After removal of 6 bases from V and 9 bases from J, the junction contained 4 bases not matched to a gene. The V gene's germline CDR1 is SNHLY and CDR2 FYNNEI. This CDR3 comprises 11 residues. The CDR3 nucleotides are TGTGCCAGCAGGGAGACAGGGAAAGCTTTCTTT. This encodes CASRETGKAFF.

This sequence joins TRBV5-4 and TRBJ1-4; 9 positions match TRBD1. Germline values: CDR1 SGHNT, CDR2 YYREEE (reference sequence). CDR3 length equals 15 residues. V shed 2 bases and J 8 bases; nucleotides not matched to a gene: 7. CDR3 in amino acids: CASSLETGGNEKLFF. The CDR3 DNA reads as TGTGCCAGCAGCTTAGAGACAGGGGGTAACGAAAAACTGTTTTTT.

The chain joins TRBV24-1 to TRBJ1-2; D remains unclear. Trimming took off 4 bases at V and 4 bases at J, with 12 bases between the two ends. Germline-derived CDR1 and CDR2 are KGHDR and SFDVKD. The CDR3 has 14 residues. The CDR3 sequence: CATSEGSVGYGYTF. The CDR3 DNA follows: TGTGCCACCAGTGAAGGGAGTGTGGGCTATGGCTACACCTTC.

The genes are TRBV6-1 and TRBJ1-2; a possible D gene is TRBD1 (6 bases). In germline, CDR1 is MNHNS, CDR2 SASEGT. This CDR3 has 17 residues. The V gene lost 3 bases and the J gene lost 2 bases, with 19 bases spanning the gap. The CDR3 sequence: CASSDPRTVLVNYGYTF. The DNA of the CDR3 is TGTGCCAGCAGTGACCCGAGGACAGTTCTTGTAAACTATGGCTACACCTTC.

Note on this clone: This same CDR3 is encoded by further DNA sequences in the sample. This chain links TRBV7-9 with TRBJ1-5, with 10 bases fitting TRBD1. The V gene's germline CDR1 is SEHNR and CDR2 FQNEAQ (reference sequence). There are 14 residues in the CDR3. V shed 3 bases, J shed 4 bases, and the junction held 0 bases outside the gene matches. CDR3 in amino acids: CASSLGQGNQPQHF. CDR3 DNA: TGTGCCAGCAGCTTGGGACAGGGGAATCAGCCCCAGCATTTT.

CDR3 protein: CASSEFGRDYEQYV. CDR3 bases: TGTGCCAGCAGTGAATTTGGCAGGGACTACGAGCAGTACGTC. This sequence joins TRBV25-1 and TRBJ2-7, with a possible D match to TRBD1 (5 bases). The germline V and J ends were trimmed by 1 base and 3 bases, with 10 bases remaining between them. CDR3 length equals 14 residues. Per the germline V gene, CDR1 is MGHDK and CDR2 is SYGVNS.

This clone was seen a single time. The chain employs TRBV19 and TRBJ1-6, with D possibly being TRBD1 (6 bases). Germline CDR1 LNHDA, CDR2 SQIVND (reference sequence). The CDR3 totals 18 residues. The V and J ends lost 2 bases and 9 bases respectively, with 23 bases between them. This chain's CDR3 is CASSITPREGGRTSPLHF. As DNA, the CDR3 is TGTGCCAGTAGTATAACACCCCGGGAAGGGGGAAGGACTTCACCCCTCCACTTT. Complete variable domain (other parts from reference TRBV19 and TRBJ1-6): DGGITQSPKYLFRKEGQNVTLSCEQNLNHDAMYWYRQDPGQGLRLIYYSQIVNDFQKGDIAEGYSVSREKKESFPLTVTSAQKNPTAFYLCASSITPREGGRTSPLHFGNGTRLTVT.

The rearrangement joins TRBV11-3 to TRBJ2-5; TRBD1 agrees at 11 bases. V trimming: 5 bases; J trimming: 0 bases; junction bases outside the gene matches: 11. The length of the CDR3 is 18 residues. The germline CDR1 and CDR2 sequences are SGHNT and YENEEA. In nucleotides, the CDR3 is TGTGCCAGCAGCCCGGGACAGGGGGTAGCGGGATACCAAGAGACCCAGTACTTC. Translated: CASSPGQGVAGYQETQYF.

The rearrangement uses TRBV6-2 or TRBV6-3 and TRBJ1-5; D ambiguous. The germline gives CDR1 MNHEY, CDR2 SVGEGT. The CDR3 runs 14 residues. Trimming took off 2 bases at V and 6 bases at J, with 11 bases between the two ends. The CDR3 region has the DNA TGTGCCAGCAGTTACGCTAGCGTGGTTCAGCCCCAGCATTTT. Translating it yields CASSYASVVQPQHF.

The V call is TRBV29-1, the J call TRBJ1-1, with TRBD1 identical over 10 bases. V lost 4 bases and J lost 1; bases outside the gene matches: 9. This CDR3 has 16 amino acids. Looked up from germline, CDR1 is SQVTM and CDR2 is ANQGSEA. For the CDR3, the DNA is TGCAGCGTTGCGGACAGGGGGAATACTAGGAACACTGAAGCTTTCTTT. Amino acids: CSVADRGNTRNTEAFF.

The chain uses TRBV2 and TRBJ2-5; possibly TRBD2 for D (6 bases). Trimming removed 10 bases at V and 4 bases at J, with 19 bases between. CDR3 size: 14 residues. Germline CDR1 SNHLY, CDR2 FYNNEI. CDR3 in amino acids: CAISLGGRGETQYF. The CDR3 nucleotides are TGTGCCATTTCACTGGGGGGTCGGGGAGAGACCCAGTACTTC.

CDR3 sequence (DNA): TGTGCCAGCTCACCGGGGCCTTGGGCAACTAATGAAAAACTGTTTTTT. This sequence encodes CASSPGPWATNEKLFF. V and J are TRBV18 and TRBJ1-4; perhaps TRBD1 as D (5 bases). This CDR3 is built from 16 residues. Looked up from germline, CDR1 is KGHSH and CDR2 is LQKENI. The V gene lost 3 bases and the J gene lost 0 bases, with 11 bases spanning the gap.

The gene calls are TRBV29-1 and TRBJ1-2; TRBD1 might be the D (5 bases). Germline V lookup: CDR1 SQVTM, CDR2 ANQGSEA. Trimming cost V 5 bases and J 11 bases, with 15 bases left between them. This CDR3 comprises 11 residues. The CDR3 loop reads CSVLKAGRYTF. CDR3 nucleotide sequence: TGCAGCGTTCTCAAGGCAGGGAGGTACACCTTC.

V usage is TRBV13 and J usage is TRBJ2-3; D possibly corresponds to TRBD2 (5 bases). The CDR3 loop spans 14 amino acids. Germline loops: CDR1 PRHDT, CDR2 FYEKMQ (reference sequence). V was cut by 2 bases and J by 2 bases, with 8 bases left in between. This CDR3 is CASSLQLVTDTQYF. In DNA, the CDR3 is TGTGCCAGCAGCTTACAACTAGTCACAGATACGCAGTATTTT.

The rearrangement uses TRBV11-2 and TRBJ1-1; no clear D gene. The CDR3 runs to 13 residues. Germline V CDR1 and CDR2: SGHAT, FQNNGV. Trimming took off 2 bases at V and 4 bases at J, with 8 bases between the two ends. CDR3 in DNA: TGTGCCAGCAGCTTATTCGGTTCCACTGAAGCTTTCTTT. Its protein is CASSLFGSTEAFF.

V and J are TRBV5-1 and TRBJ2-2; possible D gene TRBD2, 6 bases. Germline V gene sequence: CDR1 SGHRS, CDR2 YFSETQ. Trimming took 4 bases from V and 4 from J, leaving 17 bases between them. The length of the CDR3 is 16 residues. This chain's CDR3 is CASSPLGGDGTGELFF. As DNA, the CDR3 is TGCGCCAGCAGCCCCCTAGGCGGGGACGGCACCGGGGAGCTGTTTTTT.

The rearrangement uses TRBV7-9 and TRBJ2-1; TRBD1 might be the D (5 bases). Germline CDR1 and CDR2: SEHNR and FQNEAQ (reference sequence). The V end was cut by 2 bases, the J end by 6 bases, with 11 bases between. The length of the CDR3 is 14 residues. CDR3 sequence reads: CASSLSQGSNEQFF. The CDR3 DNA reads as TGTGCCAGCAGCTTATCTCAGGGCAGCAATGAGCAGTTCTTC.

The V gene is TRBV5-1, the J gene TRBJ1-2, with D uncertain. CDR3 length: 13 amino acids. Between the trimmed V and J ends, which lost 1 base and 0 bases, there was a span of 4 bases. From germline, CDR1 is SGHRS and CDR2 YFSETQ. The CDR3 sequence is CASSLQSNYGYTF. The CDR3 DNA follows: TGCGCCAGCAGCTTGCAATCTAACTATGGCTACACCTTC.

The chain is built from TRBV27 and TRBJ2-1; TRBD2 aligns across 8 bases. Germline CDR1 MNHEY, CDR2 SMNVEV (reference sequence). After removal of 7 bases from V and 0 bases from J, the junction contained 5 bases not matched to a gene. The CDR3 loop spans 15 amino acids. The CDR3 region has the DNA TGTGCCAGCAAGACTAGCGCCCACTCCTACAATGAGCAGTTCTTC. Translating gives CASKTSAHSYNEQFF.

The rearrangement uses TRBV27 and TRBJ2-5; tentatively, D is TRBD2 (5 bases). CDR1 and CDR2 (germline): MNHEY, SMNVEV (reference sequence). The germline V and J ends were trimmed by 6 bases and 0 bases, with 8 bases remaining between them. This CDR3 comprises 13 residues. CDR3 region: CASRRGYQETQYF. The CDR3 nucleotides are TGTGCCAGCAGGCGCGGGTACCAAGAGACCCAGTACTTC.

The rearrangement links TRBV24-1 to TRBJ1-2; D ambiguous. The V gene's germline CDR1 is KGHDR and CDR2 SFDVKD. V lost 2 bases and J lost 0, with 9 bases in between. The CDR3 has 15 amino acids. CDR3 DNA sequence: TGTGCCACCAGTGATTCTACCCAAGCTAACTATGGCTACACCTTC. Protein product: CATSDSTQANYGYTF.